These 28 T cell receptor beta chains originate from one sample sequenced in a study of blood T cell repertoires in COVID-19 (dated by TCRdb to the early 2020s). Library prep was done by the immunoSEQ multiplex PCR assay. TCRdb provides this immuneACCESS table in a form limited to in-frame rearrangements. Some clones are lacking; in checked studies, under half of them reflect an unresolved V gene, and why the rest are absent is not known. In all, the sample holds 230,000 or so clones, and around 85% of those were seen once. The leading ten clones occupy about 5% of the sample. The source material was peripheral blood. The receptors shown here come from a human donor in a cohort sampled during active COVID-19.

This clone was observed a handful of times. The chain has TRBV18 and TRBJ2-7; perhaps TRBD2 as D (5 bases). The CDR3 consists of 13 residues. The ends were cut back, 1 base at V and 8 bases at J, with 12 bases in the middle. The germline CDR1 and CDR2 sequences are KGHSH and LQKENI. The CDR3 region is CASSPQSGGQQYF. For the CDR3, the DNA is TGTGCCAGCTCACCACAGAGCGGCGGGCAGCAGTACTTC.

This clone was seen once. The V call is TRBV28, the J call TRBJ2-7; TRBD1 agrees at 9 bases. Germline V gene lookup returns CDR1 MDHEN and CDR2 SYDVKM. The CDR3 is 14 residues long. Losses at the gene ends were 6 bases for V and 2 bases for J; bases not matched to a gene: 5. The CDR3 sequence is CASRYRDRAYEQYF. CDR3 in DNA: TGTGCCAGCAGGTACCGGGACAGGGCCTACGAGCAGTACTTC.

This chain joins TRBV9 and TRBJ2-1; TRBD2 matches at 10 bases. J gave up 8 bases and V 3 bases, and 11 bases lay outside the gene matches. CDR1 is SGDLS, CDR2 YYNGEE, per germline. The CDR3 runs 16 residues. CDR3 sequence (DNA): TGTGCCAGCAGCGCAAACCTAGCGGGAGTTTCGTATGAGCAGTTCTTC. Protein: CASSANLAGVSYEQFF.

Concerning this clone: The sample contains more than one DNA sequence encoding this CDR3. The chain combines TRBV6-5 with TRBJ1-2, with D perhaps TRBD1 (6 bases). Germline V CDR1 and CDR2: MNHEY, SVGAGI. The V end was cut by 5 bases, the J end by 6 bases, with 10 bases between. The CDR3 contains 12 residues. This CDR3 is CASSPDRNGYTF. The DNA of the CDR3 is TGTGCCAGCAGTCCGGACAGAAATGGCTACACCTTC.

J is TRBJ2-1 and V is TRBV11-2; 9 positions agree with TRBD2. The CDR3 length is 16 residues. From germline, CDR1 is SGHAT and CDR2 FQNNGV. The J segment lost 2 bases and the V segment lost 4 bases, leaving 6 bases of the junction unmatched. The chain's CDR3 is CASSSRLADAYNEQFF. As DNA, the CDR3 is TGTGCCAGCAGCTCCCGACTAGCGGACGCCTACAATGAGCAGTTCTTC.

The rearrangement links TRBV6-5 to TRBJ2-1; 10 bases fit TRBD2. V dropped 6 bases and J dropped 6; count of bases not matched to a gene: 8. Germline V gives CDR1 MNHEY, CDR2 SVGAGI. The CDR3 spans 15 residues. CDR3 residues: CASRLAGGWINEQFF. Written as DNA, the CDR3 is TGTGCCAGCAGGTTAGCGGGAGGCTGGATCAATGAGCAGTTCTTC.

V usage is TRBV28 and J usage is TRBJ2-7; the match to TRBD2 covers 7 bases. Trimming cost V 5 bases and J 2 bases; bases outside gene matches: 3. This CDR3 contains 13 residues. Germline CDR1 MDHEN, CDR2 SYDVKM. In DNA form, the CDR3 reads TGTGCCAGCAGTAAGCTAGCGGCCTACGAGCAGTACTTC. It encodes CASSKLAAYEQYF.

This chain links TRBV5-1 with TRBJ2-7; perhaps TRBD2 as D (7 bases). The CDR3 has 14 residues. Germline V gene lookup returns CDR1 SGHRS and CDR2 YFSETQ. V was cut by 4 bases and J by 3 bases, with 14 bases left in between. The CDR3 is CASSPGGSSYEQYF. As DNA, the CDR3 is TGCGCCAGCAGCCCGGGGGGCAGTAGCTACGAGCAGTACTTC.

About this clone: The same CDR3 arises from other DNA sequences in this sample as well. The chain combines TRBV5-6 with TRBJ2-7; 10 positions agree with TRBD1. Germline CDR1 SGHDT, CDR2 YYEEEE. The CDR3 spans 14 residues. J was trimmed by 4 bases and V by 2 bases; bases with no gene match: 3. CDR3 residues: CASSFGTGVYEQYF. Here the CDR3 DNA reads TGTGCCAGCAGCTTCGGGACAGGGGTTTACGAGCAGTACTTC.

The chain links TRBV10-3 to TRBJ1-1, with D possibly being TRBD1 (6 bases). This CDR3 spans 15 amino acids. Trimming removed 6 bases from V and 0 bases from J, with 14 bases in between. CDR1 is ENHRY, CDR2 SYGVKD, per germline. This CDR3 is CAIRNGQIMNTEAFF. The CDR3 DNA is TGTGCCATCAGAAACGGACAGATCATGAACACTGAAGCTTTCTTT.

The CDR3 is CAWSPTGGYGYTF. The CDR3, as DNA: TGTGCCTGGAGTCCGACAGGGGGATATGGCTACACCTTC. The chain couples TRBV30 to TRBJ1-2, with 9 bases that match TRBD1. Germline CDR1 GTSNPN, CDR2 SVGIG (reference sequence). The CDR3 has 13 amino acids. With V trimmed by 2 bases and J by 5 bases, 3 bases remained unmatched.

This chain uses TRBV24-1 with TRBJ2-3; 7 bases are a match to TRBD2. The V gene end was trimmed by 4 bases and the J gene end by 3 bases; junction bases not matched to a gene: 12. Germline V gives CDR1 KGHDR, CDR2 SFDVKD. The CDR3 consists of 17 residues. The chain's CDR3 is CATSDTRPGGATDTQYF. CDR3 bases: TGTGCCACCAGTGACACAAGACCGGGGGGAGCAACAGATACGCAGTATTTT.

V and J are TRBV28 and TRBJ2-7; D gene ambiguous. Germline V CDR1 and CDR2: MDHEN, SYDVKM. This CDR3 contains 16 residues. Trimming removed 5 bases at V and 0 bases at J, with 17 bases between. CDR3 sequence: CASSHSLLTTSYEQYF. The CDR3 bases are TGTGCCAGCAGTCACAGTCTCCTCACCACCTCCTACGAGCAGTACTTC.

This rearrangement joins TRBV6-6 to TRBJ2-7, with 10 positions matching TRBD1. Germline V CDR1 and CDR2: MNHNY, SVGAGI (reference sequence). This CDR3 contains 19 residues. J gave up 2 bases and V 5 bases, and 18 bases lay outside the gene matches. The CDR3: CASSPLRQGAYLEAYEQYF. CDR3 bases: TGTGCCAGCAGTCCCCTCCGACAGGGGGCATACCTAGAAGCCTACGAGCAGTACTTC.

This clone was observed a single time. The J gene is TRBJ2-7, the V gene TRBV30; 7 nucleotides line up with TRBD2. V lost 0 bases to trimming and J lost 0 bases; unmatched junction nucleotides: 5. The V gene's germline CDR1 is GTSNPN and CDR2 SVGIG (reference sequence). This CDR3 has 15 residues. The CDR3 nucleotides read TGTGCCTGGAGTGTACTAGCGCTTAGCTCCTACGAGCAGTACTTC. It codes for CAWSVLALSSYEQYF.

This rearrangement joins TRBV7-2 to TRBJ1-5; 7 nucleotides line up with TRBD1. Germline assignment: CDR1 SGHTA and CDR2 FQGNSA. The CDR3 runs to 15 residues. V dropped 5 bases and J dropped 1; count of bases not matched to a gene: 5. The CDR3 DNA reads TGTGCCAGCAGCGCACAGACAGGGAGCAATCAGCCCCAGCATTTT. This translates into CASSAQTGSNQPQHF.

V is TRBV5-1 and J is TRBJ2-4, with TRBD2 matching over 8 bases. CDR1 is SGHRS and CDR2 is YFSETQ in the germline V gene. With 3 bases clipped from V and 3 bases from J, the junction kept 8 bases outside the gene matches. The CDR3 runs to 16 residues. The CDR3 nucleotides are TGCGCCAGCAGCTCAAGCGGGAGAGGGGGCAAAAACATTCAGTACTTC. This sequence encodes CASSSSGRGGKNIQYF.

The rearrangement links TRBV3-1 (or the pseudogene TRBV3-2) to TRBJ1-1; 8 nucleotides align to TRBD1. The CDR3 runs 13 residues. The trim removed 3 bases at V and 4 bases at J, leaving 1 base unmatched. Germline V gene sequence: CDR1 LGHDT, CDR2 YNNKEL (reference sequence). In DNA, the CDR3 is TGTGCCAGCAGCCACAGGGGGCCCACTGAAGCTTTCTTT. Residues: CASSHRGPTEAFF.

CDR3 in DNA: TGTGCCAGCAGGGCCCGGGACAACAATTACGAGCAGTACTTC. It is translated as CASRARDNNYEQYF. V usage is TRBV6-6 and J usage is TRBJ2-7, with D perhaps matching TRBD1 (6 bases). The CDR3 has 14 residues. CDR1 MNHNY and CDR2 SVGAGI come from the germline V gene (reference sequence). V was pared by 6 bases and J by 4 bases, with 16 bases between.

The V and J genes are TRBV28 and TRBJ1-2, with 9 bases that match TRBD1. The CDR3 extends over 15 amino acids. V lost 5 bases to trimming and J lost 4 bases; unmatched junction nucleotides: 8. Germline V gene sequence: CDR1 MDHEN, CDR2 SYDVKM. The CDR3 DNA is TGTGCCAGCAGTGATACCGGGACAGGGTTCTATGGCTACACCTTC. Its translation: CASSDTGTGFYGYTF.

The chain joins TRBV2 to TRBJ1-1; TRBD1 might be the D (6 bases). Trimming shortened V by 6 bases and J by 5 bases, and 16 bases separated the two germline ends. The CDR3 totals 14 residues. CDR1 SNHLY and CDR2 FYNNEI come from the germline V gene. CDR3 protein: CASRLQGRRTEAFF. The DNA of the CDR3 is TGTGCCAGCAGACTACAGGGAAGAAGGACTGAAGCTTTCTTT. Full variable domain (missing parts from reference TRBV2 and TRBJ1-1): EPEVTQTPSHQVTQMGQEVILRCVPISNHLYFYWYRQILGQKVEFLVSFYNNEISEKSEIFDDQFSVERPDGSNFTLKIRSTKLEDSAMYFCASRLQGRRTEAFFGQGTRLTVV.

This clone appeared once. This chain joins TRBV5-1 and TRBJ1-3; tentatively, D is TRBD1 (5 bases). CDR3 length: 17 residues. CDR1 and CDR2 from the germline V gene are SGHRS and YFSETQ. Trimming removed 4 bases at V and 3 bases at J, with 20 bases between. DNA of the CDR3: TGCGCCAGCAGCCTAACACTTACCACAGGCCTTGGAAACACCATATATTTT. The encoded protein is CASSLTLTTGLGNTIYF.

The gene calls are TRBV13 and TRBJ2-2, with TRBD1 as a possible D gene (6 bases). Between the trimmed V and J ends, which lost 3 bases and 4 bases, there was a span of 9 bases. This CDR3 region has 14 residues. The germline V gene has CDR1 PRHDT and CDR2 FYEKMQ (reference sequence). CDR3 DNA sequence: TGTGCCAGCAGCTTCCGGACAGCCACCGGGGAGCTGTTTTTT. As protein: CASSFRTATGELFF.

The chain links TRBV19 to TRBJ2-7; D not resolved. CDR1 and CDR2 (germline): LNHDA, SQIVND (reference sequence). CDR3 length: 13 amino acids. The V end lost 4 bases, the J end lost 4 bases, and 11 bases lay between the germline ends. The CDR3 coding sequence is TGTGCCAGTAGTAATCGTCCAGGTTACGAGCAGTACTTC. Residues: CASSNRPGYEQYF.

This clone was found a few times. This sequence joins TRBV5-1 and TRBJ1-4; tentative D call: TRBD1 (5 bases). CDR1 is SGHRS, CDR2 YFSETQ, per germline. The CDR3 loop spans 13 amino acids. Trimming stripped 4 bases from V and 8 bases from J, with 12 bases between. The CDR3 protein is CASSPGLREKLFF. The CDR3 coding sequence is TGCGCCAGCAGCCCGGGACTGAGGGAAAAACTGTTTTTT.

V gene TRBV28 combines with J gene TRBJ2-2; TRBD1 matches 10 bases. Per germline, CDR1 MDHEN and CDR2 SYDVKM. The CDR3 length is 13 residues. The ends lost 7 bases at V and 7 bases at J; junction bases unmatched: 3. The CDR3 loop reads CASIDRGRGELFF. CDR3 in DNA: TGTGCCAGCATTGACAGGGGGCGCGGGGAGCTGTTTTTT.

The chain uses TRBV19 and TRBJ1-3, with 8 bases identical to TRBD1. The CDR3 length is 15 residues. Germline V gene lookup returns CDR1 LNHDA and CDR2 SQIVND (reference sequence). The junction had 7 bases not matched to a gene; V was cut back by 6 bases and J by 3 bases. The CDR3 DNA reads TGTGCCAGTAGCCGACAGGGGAGATATGGAAACACCATATATTTT. Residues: CASSRQGRYGNTIYF.

The rearrangement uses TRBV19 and TRBJ2-1; TRBD2 matches at 11 bases. This CDR3 contains 16 residues. After removal of 2 bases from V and 4 bases from J, the junction contained 4 bases not matched to a gene. CDR1 LNHDA and CDR2 SQIVND come from the germline V gene (reference sequence). The CDR3 sequence is CASSIPASGRYNEQFF. CDR3 bases: TGTGCCAGTAGTATACCCGCTAGCGGGAGGTACAATGAGCAGTTCTTC.